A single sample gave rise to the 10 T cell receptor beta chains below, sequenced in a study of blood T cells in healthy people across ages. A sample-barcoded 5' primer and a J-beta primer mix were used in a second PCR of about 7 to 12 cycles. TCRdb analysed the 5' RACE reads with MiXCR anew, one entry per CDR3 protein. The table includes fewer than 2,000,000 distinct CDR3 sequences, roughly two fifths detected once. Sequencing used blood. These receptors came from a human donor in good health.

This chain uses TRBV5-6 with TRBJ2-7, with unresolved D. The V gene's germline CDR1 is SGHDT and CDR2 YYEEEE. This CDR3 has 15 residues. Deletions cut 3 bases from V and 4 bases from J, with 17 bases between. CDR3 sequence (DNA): TGTGCCAGCAGCTCCATTACCCACGGACCTTACGAGCAGTACTTC. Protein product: CASSSITHGPYEQYF.

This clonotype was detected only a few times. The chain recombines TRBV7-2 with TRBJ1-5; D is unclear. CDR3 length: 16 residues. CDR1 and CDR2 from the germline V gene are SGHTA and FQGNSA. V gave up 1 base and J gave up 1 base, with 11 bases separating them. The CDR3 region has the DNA TGTGCCAGCAGCTTAGTGTCCGGAGGGAGCAATCAGCCCCAGCATTTT. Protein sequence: CASSLVSGGSNQPQHF.

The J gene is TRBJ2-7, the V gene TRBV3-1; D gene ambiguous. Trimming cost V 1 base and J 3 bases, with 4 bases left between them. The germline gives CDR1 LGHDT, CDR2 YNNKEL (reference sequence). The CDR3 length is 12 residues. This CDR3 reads CASSQGYYEQYF. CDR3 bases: TGTGCCAGCAGCCAAGGGTACTACGAGCAGTACTTC.

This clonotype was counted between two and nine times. The CDR3 bases are TGTGCCACCAGCGAGGGGACTAGCGGGGGGGTTGAGCAGTTCTTC. Protein sequence: CATSEGTSGGVEQFF. This chain links TRBV15 with TRBJ2-1; 16 bases are shared with TRBD2. CDR3 size: 15 residues. Germline V lookup: CDR1 LNHNV, CDR2 YYDKDF (reference sequence). The trim removed 5 bases at V and 9 bases at J, leaving 4 bases unmatched. The entire variable domain, with the rest obtained from reference TRBV15 and TRBJ2-1, is as follows: DAMVIQNPRYQVTQFGKPVTLSCSQTLNHNVMYWYQQKSSQAPKLLFHYYDKDFNNEADTPDNFQSRRPNTSFCFLDIRSPGLGDTAMYLCATSEGTSGGVEQFFGPGTRLTVL.

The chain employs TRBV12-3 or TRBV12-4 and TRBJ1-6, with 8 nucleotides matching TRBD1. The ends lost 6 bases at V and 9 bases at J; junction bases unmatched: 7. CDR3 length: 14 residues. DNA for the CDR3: TGTGCCAGCAGCCAGGACAGGGAGGGTTCACCCCTCCACTTT. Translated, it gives CASSQDREGSPLHF.

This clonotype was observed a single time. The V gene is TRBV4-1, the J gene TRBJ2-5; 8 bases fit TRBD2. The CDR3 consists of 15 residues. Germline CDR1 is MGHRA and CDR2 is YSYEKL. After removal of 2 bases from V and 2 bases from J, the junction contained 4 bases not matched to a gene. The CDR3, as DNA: TGCGCCAGCAGCCAATTCACTAGCGGTCAAGAGACCCAGTACTTC. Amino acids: CASSQFTSGQETQYF.

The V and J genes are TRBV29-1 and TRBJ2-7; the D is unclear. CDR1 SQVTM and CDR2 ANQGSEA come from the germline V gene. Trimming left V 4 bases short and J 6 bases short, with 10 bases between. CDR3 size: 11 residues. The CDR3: CSVGVDREQYF. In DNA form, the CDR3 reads TGCAGCGTTGGCGTGGACCGCGAGCAGTACTTC.

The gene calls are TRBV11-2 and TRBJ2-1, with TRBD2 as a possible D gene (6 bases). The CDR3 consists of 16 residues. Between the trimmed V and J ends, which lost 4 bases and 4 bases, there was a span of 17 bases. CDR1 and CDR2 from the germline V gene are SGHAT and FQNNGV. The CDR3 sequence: CASSSQRGTSYNEQFF. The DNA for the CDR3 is TGTGCCAGCAGCTCGCAACGAGGGACTTCTTACAATGAGCAGTTCTTC.

The CDR3 DNA reads TGTGCCAGCAGGCAAACGGGACAGAACAATCAGCCCCAGCATTTT. Protein sequence: CASRQTGQNNQPQHF. J is TRBJ1-5 and V is TRBV6-2 or TRBV6-3; 7 bases agree with TRBD1. CDR1 is MNHEY, CDR2 SVGEGT, per germline. This CDR3 is built from 15 residues. Germline trimming cut 6 bases from V and 3 bases from J; bases unmatched to any gene: 8.

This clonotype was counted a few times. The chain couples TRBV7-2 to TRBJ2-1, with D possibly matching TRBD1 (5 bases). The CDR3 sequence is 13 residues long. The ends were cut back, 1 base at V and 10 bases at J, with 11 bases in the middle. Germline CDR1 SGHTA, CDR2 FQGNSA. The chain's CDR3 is CASSLVWTQEQFF. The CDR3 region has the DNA TGTGCCAGCAGCTTAGTTTGGACACAAGAGCAGTTCTTC.